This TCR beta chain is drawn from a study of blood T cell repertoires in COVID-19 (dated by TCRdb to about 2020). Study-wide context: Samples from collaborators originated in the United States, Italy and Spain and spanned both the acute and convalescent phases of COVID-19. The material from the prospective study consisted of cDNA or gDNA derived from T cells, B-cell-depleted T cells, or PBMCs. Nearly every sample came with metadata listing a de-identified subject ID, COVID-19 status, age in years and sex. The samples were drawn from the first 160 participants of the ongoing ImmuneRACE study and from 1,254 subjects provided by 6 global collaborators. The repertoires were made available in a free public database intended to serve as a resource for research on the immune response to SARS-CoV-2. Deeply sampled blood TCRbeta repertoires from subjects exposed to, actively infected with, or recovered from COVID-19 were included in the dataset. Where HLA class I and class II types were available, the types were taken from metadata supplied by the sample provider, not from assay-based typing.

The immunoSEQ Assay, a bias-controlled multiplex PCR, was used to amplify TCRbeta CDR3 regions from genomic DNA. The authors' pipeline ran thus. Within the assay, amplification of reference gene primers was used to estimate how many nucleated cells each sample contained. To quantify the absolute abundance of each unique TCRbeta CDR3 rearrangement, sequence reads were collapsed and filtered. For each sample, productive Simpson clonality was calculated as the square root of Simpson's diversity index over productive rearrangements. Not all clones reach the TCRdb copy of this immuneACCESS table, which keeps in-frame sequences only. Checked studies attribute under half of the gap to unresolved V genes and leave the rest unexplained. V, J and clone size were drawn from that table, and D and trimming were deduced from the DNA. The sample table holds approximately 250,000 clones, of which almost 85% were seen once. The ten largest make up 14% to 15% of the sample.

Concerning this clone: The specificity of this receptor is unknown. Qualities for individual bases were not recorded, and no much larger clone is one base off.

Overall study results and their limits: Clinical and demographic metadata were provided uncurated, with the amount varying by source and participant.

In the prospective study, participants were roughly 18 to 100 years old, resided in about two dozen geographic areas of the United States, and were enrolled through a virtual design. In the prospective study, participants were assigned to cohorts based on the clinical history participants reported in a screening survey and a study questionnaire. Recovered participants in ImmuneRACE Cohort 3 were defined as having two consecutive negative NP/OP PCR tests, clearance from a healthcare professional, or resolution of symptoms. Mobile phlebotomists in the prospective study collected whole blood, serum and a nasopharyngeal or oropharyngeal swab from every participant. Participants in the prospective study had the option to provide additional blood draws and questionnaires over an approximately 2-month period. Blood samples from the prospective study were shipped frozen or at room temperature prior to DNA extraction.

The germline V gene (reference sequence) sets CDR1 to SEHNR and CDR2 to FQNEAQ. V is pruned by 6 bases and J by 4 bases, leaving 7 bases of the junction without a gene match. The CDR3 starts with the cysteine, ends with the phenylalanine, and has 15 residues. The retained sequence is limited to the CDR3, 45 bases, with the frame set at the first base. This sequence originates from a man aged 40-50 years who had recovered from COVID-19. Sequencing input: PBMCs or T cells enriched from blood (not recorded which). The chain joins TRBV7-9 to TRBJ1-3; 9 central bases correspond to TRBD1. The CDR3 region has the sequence CASSPTGGVGNTIYF. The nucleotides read TGTGCCAGCAGTCCTACAGGGGGCGTAGGAAACACCATATATTTT.